The rows below give T cell receptor beta chains drawn from one sample of a study of identical twins. TCRdb re-analysed the 5' RACE reads in MiXCR, keeping a single row per CDR3 protein. The data contain 1.5 million to 2 million distinct CDR3 sequences, around a third of them singletons. The source material was cord blood. Receptors were obtained from a newborn girl in good health. Each CDR3 is given with its conserved first and last residue. Fields, in order: CDR3 length, J gene, D gene, clone size, V gene, CDR3 DNA, CDR3 protein. D genes are given only for firm matches. Clone sizes are given selectively: once, few, many, or a class where the clone is expanded.

len: 12; j_gene: TRBJ1-1; d_gene: TRBD1; abundance: few; v_gene: TRBV20-1; CDR3nt: TGCAGTGGCACTAAGGGGGCCACTGAAGCTTTCTTT; CDR3aa: CSGTKGATEAFF
len: 18; j_gene: TRBJ2-1; d_gene: TRBD2; abundance: few; v_gene: TRBV9; CDR3nt: TGTGCCAGCAGCGTAATCCCGGGACTAGCGGACTCCTACAATGAGCAGTTCTTC; CDR3aa: CASSVIPGLADSYNEQFF
len: 15; j_gene: TRBJ1-2; d_gene: TRBD1; abundance: few; v_gene: TRBV5-1; CDR3nt: TGCGCCAGCAGCTCGCCCGGGACAGGGACCAATGGCTACACCTTC; CDR3aa: CASSSPGTGTNGYTF
len: 15; j_gene: TRBJ1-6; d_gene: NA; abundance: NA; v_gene: TRBV4-2; CDR3nt: TGTGCCTGCAGCCAAGAAGAAATCTATAATTCACCCCTCCACTTT; CDR3aa: CACSQEEIYNSPLHF
len: 13; j_gene: TRBJ1-2; d_gene: NA; abundance: NA; v_gene: TRBV6-1; CDR3nt: TGTGCCAGCAGTCGGGACTGGCAATATGGCTACACCTTC; CDR3aa: CASSRDWQYGYTF
len: 17; j_gene: TRBJ2-1; d_gene: NA; abundance: NA; v_gene: TRBV6-7; CDR3nt: TGTGCCAGCATCCCTATATGCCCGGGGTACTCCTACAATGAGCAGTTCTTC; CDR3aa: CASIPICPGYSYNEQFF
len: 13; j_gene: TRBJ1-4; d_gene: NA; abundance: NA; v_gene: TRBV29-1; CDR3nt: TGCAGCGTTGCCGGGGGGGGGAATGAAAAACTGTTTTTT; CDR3aa: CSVAGGGNEKLFF
len: 15; j_gene: TRBJ1-1; d_gene: NA; abundance: few; v_gene: TRBV20-1; CDR3nt: TGCAGTACCCACCCGCGGGGTAGGCAGAACACTGAAGCTTTCTTT; CDR3aa: CSTHPRGRQNTEAFF
len: 14; j_gene: TRBJ2-7; d_gene: TRBD1; abundance: NA; v_gene: TRBV2; CDR3nt: TGTGCCAGTTCAGGGGGCCGCACTTCCTACGAGCAGTACTTC; CDR3aa: CASSGGRTSYEQYF
len: 13; j_gene: TRBJ2-3; d_gene: NA; abundance: many; v_gene: TRBV5-1; CDR3nt: TGCGCCAGCAGCTCTCCAGGGGCAGATACGCAGTATTTT; CDR3aa: CASSSPGADTQYF
len: 14; j_gene: TRBJ2-5; d_gene: NA; abundance: few; v_gene: TRBV7-2; CDR3nt: TGTGCCAGCAGCTTGACCATCGTTGTAGAGACCCAGTACTTC; CDR3aa: CASSLTIVVETQYF